This T cell receptor (beta chain) came from a study of early T cells in non-severe SARS-CoV-2 infection. About the research overall: The sequenced material was bulk RNA from unsorted whole blood, and its chains were unpaired. Study-level results: The study's VDJdb matching favored anti-spike CD8 responses and missed private and CD4 specificities.

Unique molecular identifier tags were affixed to discrete cDNA molecules. TCRdb called the 5' RACE reads again in MiXCR, with one record for every CDR3 protein. Seen here are under 35,000 distinct CDR3 sequences, 5.2% observed once, and the top ten hold 3.5% to 4%. This clonotype has a handful of counts. What it binds is unknown. The sample was whole blood. This TCR derives from an adult who was a healthcare worker with PCR-confirmed SARS-CoV-2 infection or an uninfected control (not recorded which).

The CDR3 protein is CASSLAWSSSGANVLTF. As DNA, the CDR3 is TGTGCCAGCAGCTTAGCTTGGTCTAGCTCTGGGGCCAACGTCCTGACTTTC. The chain recombines TRBV7-8 with TRBJ2-6; unclear D gene. V was shortened by 0 bases and J by 0 bases, with 9 bases between the two germline ends. There are 17 residues in the CDR3. CDR1 is SGHVS and CDR2 is FQNEAQ in the germline V gene.